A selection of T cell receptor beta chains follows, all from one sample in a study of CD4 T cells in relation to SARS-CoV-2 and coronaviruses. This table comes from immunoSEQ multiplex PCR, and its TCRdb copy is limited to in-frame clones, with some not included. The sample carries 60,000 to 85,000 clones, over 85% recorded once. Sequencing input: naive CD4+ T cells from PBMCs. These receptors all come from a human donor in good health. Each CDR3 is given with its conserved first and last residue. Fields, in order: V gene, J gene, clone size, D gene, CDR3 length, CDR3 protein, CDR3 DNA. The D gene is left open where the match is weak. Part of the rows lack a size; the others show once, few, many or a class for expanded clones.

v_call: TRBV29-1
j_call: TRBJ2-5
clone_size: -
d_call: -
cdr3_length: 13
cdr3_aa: CSALSGRGETQYF
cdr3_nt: TGCAGCGCCCTTAGCGGACGAGGGGAGACCCAGTACTTC

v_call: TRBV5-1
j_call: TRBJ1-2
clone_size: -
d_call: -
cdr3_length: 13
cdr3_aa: CASSLVGGVGYTF
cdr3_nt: TGCGCCAGCAGCTTGGTTGGAGGGGTTGGCTACACCTTC

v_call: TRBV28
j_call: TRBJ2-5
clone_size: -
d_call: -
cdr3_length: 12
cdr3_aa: CASSLAQETQYF
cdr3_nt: TGTGCCAGCAGTTTAGCCCAAGAGACCCAGTACTTC

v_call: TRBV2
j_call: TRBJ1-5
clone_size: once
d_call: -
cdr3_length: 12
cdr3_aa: CASKTQGQPQHF
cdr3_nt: TGTGCCAGCAAGACACAGGGCCAGCCCCAGCATTTT

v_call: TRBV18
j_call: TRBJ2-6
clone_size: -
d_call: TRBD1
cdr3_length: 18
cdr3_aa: CASSPPGQARSGANVLTF
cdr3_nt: TGTGCCAGCTCACCACCGGGACAGGCCCGCTCTGGGGCCAACGTCCTGACTTTC

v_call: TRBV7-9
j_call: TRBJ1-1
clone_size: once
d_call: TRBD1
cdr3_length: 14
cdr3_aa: CASRPTGENTEAFF
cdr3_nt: TGTGCCAGCAGACCTACAGGGGAGAACACTGAAGCTTTCTTT

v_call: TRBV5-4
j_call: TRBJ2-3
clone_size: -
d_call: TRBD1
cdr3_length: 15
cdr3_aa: CASSVGQSSTDTQYF
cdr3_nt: TGTGCCAGCAGCGTGGGACAGTCTAGCACAGATACGCAGTATTTT

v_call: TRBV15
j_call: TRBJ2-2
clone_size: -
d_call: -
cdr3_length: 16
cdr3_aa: CATSPWGGSNTGELFF
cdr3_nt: TGTGCCACCAGCCCCTGGGGAGGTTCGAACACCGGGGAGCTGTTTTTT

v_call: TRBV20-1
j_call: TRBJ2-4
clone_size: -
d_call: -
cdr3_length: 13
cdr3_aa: CSASAGSVNIQYF
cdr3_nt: TGCAGTGCTAGTGCAGGTAGTGTTAACATTCAGTACTTC

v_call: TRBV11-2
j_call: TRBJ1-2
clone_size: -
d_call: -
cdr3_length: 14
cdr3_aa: CASSLSWGADGYTF
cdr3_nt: TGTGCCAGCAGCTTATCTTGGGGGGCGGATGGCTACACCTTC

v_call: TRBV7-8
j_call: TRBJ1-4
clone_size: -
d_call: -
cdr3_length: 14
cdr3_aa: CASSLTWVHEKLFF
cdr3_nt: TGTGCCAGCAGCTTAACCTGGGTACATGAAAAACTGTTTTTT

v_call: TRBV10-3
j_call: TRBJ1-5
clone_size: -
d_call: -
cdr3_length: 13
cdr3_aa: CAIRGGTNQPQHF
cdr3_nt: TGTGCCATCAGGGGGGGGACCAATCAGCCCCAGCATTTT

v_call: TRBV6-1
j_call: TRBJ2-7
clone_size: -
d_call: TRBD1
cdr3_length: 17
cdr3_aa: CASSESGQGTLTYEQYF
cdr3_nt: TGTGCCAGCAGTGAGTCAGGACAGGGGACACTTACATACGAGCAGTACTTC

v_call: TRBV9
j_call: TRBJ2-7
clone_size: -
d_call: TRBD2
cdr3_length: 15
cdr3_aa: CASSEGTSGAYEQYF
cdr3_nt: TGTGCCAGCAGCGAGGGTACGAGCGGGGCCTACGAGCAGTACTTC

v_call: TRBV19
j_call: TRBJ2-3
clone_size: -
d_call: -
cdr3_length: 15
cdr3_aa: CASSARALSTDTQYF
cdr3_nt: TGTGCCAGTAGTGCTCGGGCCCTGAGCACAGATACGCAGTATTTT

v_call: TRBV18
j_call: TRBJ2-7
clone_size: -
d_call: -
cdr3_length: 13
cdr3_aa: CASSGADSYEQYF
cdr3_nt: TGTGCCAGCTCAGGAGCAGACTCCTACGAGCAGTACTTC

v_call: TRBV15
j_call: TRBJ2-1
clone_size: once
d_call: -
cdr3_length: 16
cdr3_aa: CATSSRDLPGGSEQFF
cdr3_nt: TGTGCCACCAGCTCACGGGACTTACCTGGAGGCTCTGAGCAGTTCTTC

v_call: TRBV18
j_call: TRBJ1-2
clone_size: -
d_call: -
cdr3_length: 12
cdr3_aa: CASSPGAHGYTF
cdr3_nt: TGTGCCAGCTCACCGGGCGCTCATGGCTACACCTTC

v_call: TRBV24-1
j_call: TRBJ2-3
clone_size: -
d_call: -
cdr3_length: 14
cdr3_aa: CATADQPSTDTQYF
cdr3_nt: TGTGCCACCGCGGATCAACCTAGCACAGATACGCAGTATTTT

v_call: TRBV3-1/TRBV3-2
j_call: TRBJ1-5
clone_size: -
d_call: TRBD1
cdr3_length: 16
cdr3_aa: CASSQDATGNNQPQHF
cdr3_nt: TGTGCCAGCAGCCAAGACGCGACAGGGAACAATCAGCCCCAGCATTTT

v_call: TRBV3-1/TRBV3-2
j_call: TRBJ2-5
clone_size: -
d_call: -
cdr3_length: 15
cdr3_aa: CASSQDWAVQETQYF
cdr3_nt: TGTGCCAGCAGCCAAGATTGGGCGGTACAAGAGACCCAGTACTTC

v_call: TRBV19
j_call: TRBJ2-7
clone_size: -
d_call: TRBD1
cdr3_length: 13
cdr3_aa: CASSIDRGYEQYF
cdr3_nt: TGTGCCAGTAGTATAGACAGGGGGTACGAGCAGTACTTC